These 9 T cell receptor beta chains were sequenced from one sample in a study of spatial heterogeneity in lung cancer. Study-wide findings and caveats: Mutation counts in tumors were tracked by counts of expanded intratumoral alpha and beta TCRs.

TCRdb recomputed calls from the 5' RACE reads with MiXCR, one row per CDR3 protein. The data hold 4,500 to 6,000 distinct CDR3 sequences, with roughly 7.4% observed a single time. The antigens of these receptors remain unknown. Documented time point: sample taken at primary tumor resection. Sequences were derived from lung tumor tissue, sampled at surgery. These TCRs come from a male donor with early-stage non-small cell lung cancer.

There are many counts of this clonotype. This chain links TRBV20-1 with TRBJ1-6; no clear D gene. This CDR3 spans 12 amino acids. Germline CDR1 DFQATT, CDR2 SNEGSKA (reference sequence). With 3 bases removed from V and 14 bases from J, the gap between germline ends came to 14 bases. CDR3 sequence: CSASSRPPSLHF. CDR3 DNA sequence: TGCAGTGCTAGCTCCCGACCACCATCCCTCCACTTT.

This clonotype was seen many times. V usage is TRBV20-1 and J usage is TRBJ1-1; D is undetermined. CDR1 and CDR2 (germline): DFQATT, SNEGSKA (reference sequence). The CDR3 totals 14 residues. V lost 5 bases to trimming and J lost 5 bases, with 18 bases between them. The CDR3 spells CSASQSPGRTEAFF. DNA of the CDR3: TGCAGTGCTTCACAAAGCCCGGGGAGAACTGAAGCTTTCTTT.

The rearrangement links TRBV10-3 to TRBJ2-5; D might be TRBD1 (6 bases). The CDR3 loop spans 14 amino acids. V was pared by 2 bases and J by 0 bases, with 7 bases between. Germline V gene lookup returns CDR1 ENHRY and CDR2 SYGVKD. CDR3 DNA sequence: TGTGCCATCAGTGAGAGACAGGACCAAGAGACCCAGTACTTC. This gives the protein CAISERQDQETQYF.

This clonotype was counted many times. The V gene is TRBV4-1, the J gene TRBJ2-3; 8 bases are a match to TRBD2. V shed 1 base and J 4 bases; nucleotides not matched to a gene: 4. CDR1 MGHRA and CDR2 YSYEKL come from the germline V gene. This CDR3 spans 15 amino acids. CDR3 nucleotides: TGCGCCAGCAGCCAAGGACGGGGGGGAGCAGATACGCAGTATTTT. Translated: CASSQGRGGADTQYF.

CDR3 loop: CASSQEITGPRREQYF. As DNA, the CDR3 is TGCGCCAGCAGCCAAGAAATAACCGGGCCTCGCCGCGAGCAGTACTTC. The chain carries TRBV4-1 and TRBJ2-7; D gene ambiguous. There are 16 residues in the CDR3. The V end lost 0 bases, the J end lost 6 bases, and 18 bases lay between the germline ends. Germline CDR1 and CDR2: MGHRA and YSYEKL.

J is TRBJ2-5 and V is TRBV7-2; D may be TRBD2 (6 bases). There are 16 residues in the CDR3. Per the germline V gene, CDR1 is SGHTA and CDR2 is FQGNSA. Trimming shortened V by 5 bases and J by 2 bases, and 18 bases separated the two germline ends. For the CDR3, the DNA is TGTGCCAGCAGCCCCGGGACTCAGAGGAGTCAAGAGACCCAGTACTTC. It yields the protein CASSPGTQRSQETQYF.

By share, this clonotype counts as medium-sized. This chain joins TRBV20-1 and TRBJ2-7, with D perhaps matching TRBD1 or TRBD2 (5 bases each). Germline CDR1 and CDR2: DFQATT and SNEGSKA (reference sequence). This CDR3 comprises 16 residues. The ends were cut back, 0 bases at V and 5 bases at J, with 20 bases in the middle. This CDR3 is CSARDAKQGAVHEQYF. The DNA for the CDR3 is TGCAGTGCTAGAGATGCGAAGCAGGGAGCGGTCCACGAGCAGTACTTC.

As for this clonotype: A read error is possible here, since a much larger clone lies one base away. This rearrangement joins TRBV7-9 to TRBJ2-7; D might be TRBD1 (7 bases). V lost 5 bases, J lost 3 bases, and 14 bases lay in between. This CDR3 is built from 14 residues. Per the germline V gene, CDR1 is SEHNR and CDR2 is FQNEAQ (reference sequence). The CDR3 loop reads CASSTTGEDYEQYF. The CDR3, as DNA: TGTGCCAGCAGCACTACAGGGGAGGACTACGAGCAGTACTTC.

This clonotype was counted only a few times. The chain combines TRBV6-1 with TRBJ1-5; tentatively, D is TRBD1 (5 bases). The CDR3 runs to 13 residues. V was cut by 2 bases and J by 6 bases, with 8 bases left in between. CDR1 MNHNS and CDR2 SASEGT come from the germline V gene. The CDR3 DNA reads TGTGCCAGCAGTGAAACAGGAGGTCAGCCCCAGCATTTT. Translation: CASSETGGQPQHF.